The 30 T cell receptor beta chains below come from one sample, sequenced in a study of cytomegalovirus exposure and HLA in healthy donors. The PCR contained 60 Vbeta and 13 Jbeta primers. Using immunoSEQ multiplex PCR, the repertoire was profiled, and TCRdb retains in-frame clones only, with some absent. Of some 85,000 clones listed, roughly 79% were seen once; the top ten hold 5% to 7%. The sequencing sample was made of PBMCs. All receptors come from a man younger than 35 in good health and CMV-seropositive.

This rearrangement joins TRBV6-1 to TRBJ1-1, with 7 nucleotides matching TRBD1. The CDR3 length is 13 residues. CDR1 and CDR2 (germline): MNHNS, SASEGT. The V gene end was trimmed by 10 bases and the J gene end by 3 bases; junction bases not matched to a gene: 8. The chain's CDR3 is CAIRQGRDTEAFF. The CDR3 bases are TGTGCCATCCGACAGGGTCGGGACACTGAAGCTTTCTTT.

The chain recombines TRBV10-3 with TRBJ1-5; maybe TRBD1 (6 bases). CDR3 length: 16 amino acids. Per germline, CDR1 ENHRY and CDR2 SYGVKD. V was pared by 3 bases and J by 1 base, with 13 bases between. The CDR3 DNA reads as TGTGCCATCAGTGATCAGGGGAGTTTGAGCAATCAGCCCCAGCATTTT. Translated, it gives CAISDQGSLSNQPQHF.

The chain has TRBV5-1 and TRBJ1-1; possible D gene TRBD1, 6 bases. This CDR3 spans 15 amino acids. Germline V gives CDR1 SGHRS, CDR2 YFSETQ. Trimming took off 0 bases at V and 6 bases at J, with 15 bases between the two ends. The CDR3 region is CASSLAPDSSAEAFF. Written as DNA, the CDR3 is TGCGCCAGCAGCTTGGCCCCGGACAGCAGCGCTGAAGCTTTCTTT.

The V and J genes are TRBV4-1 and TRBJ2-1; D remains unclear. V was clipped by 7 bases and J by 12 bases, with 19 bases between them. The CDR3 extends over 13 amino acids. The germline V gene has CDR1 MGHRA and CDR2 YSYEKL. CDR3 bases: TGCGCCAGCAATTATATATTCCGCCGCGGGCAGTTCTTC. This encodes CASNYIFRRGQFF.

This clone was detected only a few times. The chain combines TRBV6-1 with TRBJ2-1; D might be TRBD2 (6 bases). The CDR3 is 13 amino acids. CDR1 and CDR2 from the germline V gene are MNHNS and SASEGT. V gave up 6 bases and J gave up 10 bases, with 16 bases separating them. This CDR3 is CASSGAGGWEQFF. In DNA form, the CDR3 reads TGTGCCAGCAGCGGAGCCGGGGGTTGGGAGCAGTTCTTC.

This chain uses TRBV9 with TRBJ1-1; a weak D match, TRBD1 (6 bases). Germline loops: CDR1 SGDLS, CDR2 YYNGEE. CDR3 size: 14 residues. The V and J ends lost 3 bases and 6 bases respectively, with 15 bases between them. CDR3 bases: TGTGCCAGCAGCGGAACAGGGAATTTGGCTGAAGCTTTCTTT. It specifies CASSGTGNLAEAFF. The full variable domain, with the rest looked up from reference TRBV9 and TRBJ1-1, is DSGVTQTPKHLITATGQRVTLRCSPRSGDLSVYWYQQSLDQGLQFLIQYYNGEERAKGNILERFSAQQFPDLHSELNLSSLELGDSALYFCASSGTGNLAEAFFGQGTRLTVV.

This clone was observed a few times. The chain couples TRBV4-1 to TRBJ1-1; no firm D call. Deletions cut 1 base from V and 8 bases from J, with 11 bases between. The CDR3 consists of 13 residues. Per germline, CDR1 MGHRA and CDR2 YSYEKL. The chain's CDR3 is CASSQAQEIEAFF. The CDR3 nucleotides are TGCGCCAGCAGCCAAGCGCAAGAGATCGAAGCTTTCTTT.

J is TRBJ2-1 and V is TRBV9; the D gene is possibly TRBD1 (5 bases). With 0 bases removed from V and 0 bases from J, the gap between germline ends came to 7 bases. Germline-derived CDR1 and CDR2 are SGDLS and YYNGEE. This CDR3 region has 15 residues. In DNA, the CDR3 is TGTGCCAGCAGCGTAGGCCAGGGCTCCTACAATGAGCAGTTCTTC. This gives the protein CASSVGQGSYNEQFF.

The rearrangement uses TRBV7-9 and TRBJ2-3; 8 nucleotides match TRBD2. The CDR3 contains 14 residues. V gave up 5 bases and J gave up 1 base; unmatched junction bases: 2. Looked up from germline, CDR1 is SEHNR and CDR2 is FQNEAQ (reference sequence). The CDR3 DNA follows: TGTGCCAGCAGCGTACTAGCGGGCACAGATACGCAGTATTTT. Translating it yields CASSVLAGTDTQYF. Full variable domain (outside the CDR3, taken from reference TRBV7-9 and TRBJ2-3): DTGVSQNPRHKITKRGQNVTFRCDPISEHNRLYWYRQTLGQGPEFLTYFQNEAQLEKSRLLSDRFSAERPKGSFSTLEIQRTEQGDSAMYLCASSVLAGTDTQYFGPGTRLTVL.

This chain joins TRBV4-1 and TRBJ2-7; D might be TRBD2 (5 bases). V lost 0 bases to trimming and J lost 3 bases, with 12 bases between them. CDR3 size: 15 residues. Germline lookup yields CDR1 MGHRA and CDR2 YSYEKL. The CDR3 is CASSQDTSRGYEQYF. The CDR3 DNA follows: TGCGCCAGCAGCCAAGATACTAGTCGGGGCTACGAGCAGTACTTC.

J is TRBJ2-3 and V is TRBV4-1; 7 bases fit TRBD2. V dropped 4 bases and J dropped 1; count of bases not matched to a gene: 11. Germline-derived CDR1 and CDR2 are MGHRA and YSYEKL. There are 17 residues in the CDR3. The CDR3 region is CASSRGRGDSRTDTQYF. CDR3 sequence (DNA): TGCGCCAGCAGCCGCGGACGGGGGGATTCTCGCACAGATACGCAGTATTTT.

The chain uses TRBV6-6 and TRBJ2-1; 8 bases are a match to TRBD1. The CDR3 contains 15 residues. Germline CDR1 is MNHNY and CDR2 is SVGAGI (reference sequence). The trim removed 5 bases at V and 6 bases at J, leaving 9 bases unmatched. The CDR3 loop is CASSAGTGRLNEQFF. CDR3 bases: TGTGCCAGCAGTGCCGGGACAGGTAGACTCAATGAGCAGTTCTTC.

The gene calls are TRBV9 and TRBJ1-1; D remains unclear. Trimming stripped 5 bases from V and 4 bases from J, with 15 bases between. The length of the CDR3 is 14 residues. Germline CDR1 SGDLS, CDR2 YYNGEE. The CDR3 sequence: CASRPSAGSTEAFF. The DNA of the CDR3 is TGTGCCAGCAGACCCTCCGCGGGGTCCACTGAAGCTTTCTTT.

The table lists this clone with a few counts. The genes are TRBV5-1 and TRBJ2-1; 9 bases are shared with TRBD1. Trimming cost V 6 bases and J 8 bases; bases outside gene matches: 12. CDR1 is SGHRS, CDR2 YFSETQ, per germline. This CDR3 is built from 15 residues. The CDR3 nucleotides read TGCGCCAGCACACAGGGACAGGGTATTTTCGATGAGCAGTTCTTC. It specifies CASTQGQGIFDEQFF. Using reference TRBV5-1 and TRBJ2-1 for the parts outside the CDR3, the full variable domain is KAGVTQTPRYLIKTRGQQVTLSCSPISGHRSVSWYQQTPGQGLQFLFEYFSETQRNKGNFPGRFSGRQFSNSRSEMNVSTLELGDSALYLCASTQGQGIFDEQFFGPGTRLTVL.

This chain connects TRBV6-1 to TRBJ1-5, with D perhaps TRBD1 (6 bases). Trimming shortened V by 0 bases and J by 7 bases, and 7 bases separated the two germline ends. Germline V gene sequence: CDR1 MNHNS, CDR2 SASEGT. This CDR3 contains 13 residues. Here the CDR3 DNA reads TGTGCCAGCAGTGAAGCAGGGGGACAGCCCCAGCATTTT. Translation gives CASSEAGGQPQHF.

This clone was seen only a few times. The rearrangement uses TRBV6-1 and TRBJ1-5, with D possibly matching TRBD1 (5 bases). Deletions cut 2 bases from V and 12 bases from J, with 11 bases between. This CDR3 has 12 residues. Germline V gene data show CDR1 as MNHNS and CDR2 as SASEGT. CDR3 in DNA: TGTGCCAGCAGTGAAAAAGGGGATGTCCAGCATTTT. Translated: CASSEKGDVQHF.

This chain links TRBV7-9 with TRBJ1-1, with TRBD1 identical over 8 bases. V gave up 2 bases and J gave up 6 bases; unmatched junction bases: 5. The germline V gene has CDR1 SEHNR and CDR2 FQNEAQ (reference sequence). This CDR3 region has 14 residues. CDR3 amino acids: CASSLRDRNSEAFF. The DNA for the CDR3 is TGTGCCAGCAGCTTACGGGACAGGAATTCTGAAGCTTTCTTT.

DNA for the CDR3: TGTGCCACCGTGGCGGGGGGGATGGGCGCTGAAGCTTTCTTT. Translated: CATVAGGMGAEAFF. The V call is TRBV28, the J call TRBJ1-1; possible D gene TRBD1, 5 bases. Germline V lookup: CDR1 MDHEN, CDR2 SYDVKM. V was shortened by 10 bases and J by 6 bases, with 21 bases between the two germline ends. The CDR3 has 14 residues.

This rearrangement joins TRBV9 to TRBJ2-5, with 8 bases matching TRBD1. The J segment lost 3 bases and the V segment lost 4 bases, leaving 8 bases of the junction unmatched. The CDR3 totals 15 residues. The germline V gene has CDR1 SGDLS and CDR2 YYNGEE. CDR3 residues: CASSSQDRAEETQYF. CDR3 nucleotide sequence: TGTGCCAGCAGCTCCCAGGACAGGGCCGAAGAGACCCAGTACTTC.

The chain combines TRBV15 with TRBJ2-7; no definite D call. The V end lost 4 bases, the J end lost 2 bases, and 9 bases lay between the germline ends. CDR3 length equals 13 residues. Germline assignment: CDR1 LNHNV and CDR2 YYDKDF (reference sequence). CDR3 in DNA: TGTGCCACCAGCAATCTACTGACCTACGAGCAGTACTTC. This sequence encodes CATSNLLTYEQYF.

The CDR3 loop reads CASSSGTGELFF. The CDR3 DNA sequence: TGTGCCAGCAGTAGCGGAACCGGGGAGCTGTTTTTT. The chain has TRBV28 and TRBJ2-2; tentatively, D is TRBD2 (5 bases). The CDR3 length is 12 residues. V was trimmed by 5 bases and J by 5 bases, leaving 6 bases between them. CDR1 and CDR2 from the germline V gene are MDHEN and SYDVKM.

The V gene is TRBV29-1, the J gene TRBJ2-5, with a tentative D call TRBD1 (5 bases). This CDR3 has 13 residues. Germline assignment: CDR1 SQVTM and CDR2 ANQGSEA. Trimming took 6 bases from V and 0 from J, leaving 11 bases between them. This CDR3 reads CSVPQVHQETQYF. In DNA form, the CDR3 reads TGCAGCGTCCCACAGGTGCACCAAGAGACCCAGTACTTC.

The chain joins TRBV28 to TRBJ1-5; a weak D match, TRBD1 (5 bases). This CDR3 has 14 residues. Germline assignment: CDR1 MDHEN and CDR2 SYDVKM. V was shortened by 2 bases and J by 8 bases, with 13 bases between the two germline ends. CDR3 residues: CASSLRDSGEPQHF. CDR3 DNA sequence: TGTGCCAGCAGTTTAAGGGACTCTGGGGAGCCCCAGCATTTT. The full variable domain, in which reference TRBV28 and TRBJ1-5 provide the parts outside the CDR3, is DVKVTQSSRYLVKRTGEKVFLECVQDMDHENMFWYRQDPGLGLRLIYFSYDVKMKEKGDIPEGYSVSREKKERFSLILESASTNQTSMYLCASSLRDSGEPQHFGDGTRLSIL.

The chain employs TRBV6-1 and TRBJ1-5; TRBD1 matches at 10 bases. The CDR3 extends over 15 amino acids. Looked up from germline, CDR1 is MNHNS and CDR2 is SASEGT. Losses at the gene ends were 2 bases for V and 7 bases for J; bases not matched to a gene: 5. CDR3 residues: CASSERDRGLQPQHF. Written as DNA, the CDR3 is TGTGCCAGCAGTGAAAGGGACAGGGGATTACAGCCCCAGCATTTT.

This clone has only a few counts. The chain carries TRBV28 and TRBJ2-1; 7 nucleotides line up with TRBD2. Germline CDR1 MDHEN, CDR2 SYDVKM. V was pared by 8 bases and J by 7 bases, with 5 bases of the junction left unmatched. The CDR3 consists of 12 residues. The CDR3: CASLSGNNEQFF. The CDR3 DNA reads TGTGCCAGCCTCAGCGGGAATAATGAGCAGTTCTTC.

Points on this clone: One end of the junction fails to match germline, which may point to a read error. V is TRBV7-7 and J is TRBJ2-5; D gene unclear. CDR3 length equals 13 residues. The germline V gene has CDR1 SSHAT and CDR2 FNYEAQ (reference sequence). The CDR3 DNA sequence: TGTGCTAGCAGGTCGAACCCAGCGGAGACCCAGTACTTC. This codes for CASRSNPAETQYF.

This chain joins TRBV23-1 and TRBJ1-1, with 7 bases identical to TRBD1. TRBV23-1 qualifies as an ORF whose function is uncertain. This CDR3 is built from 16 residues. V lost 6 bases and J lost 6; bases outside the gene matches: 16. The CDR3 DNA follows: TGCGCCAGCAGGAGGGGGCGAGGATGGTCGAAAGCTGAAGCTTTCTTT. This gives the protein CASRRGRGWSKAEAFF.

The chain recombines TRBV15 with TRBJ2-7; D is unresolved. CDR3 length: 14 residues. Per germline, CDR1 LNHNV and CDR2 YYDKDF (reference sequence). The V end lost 1 base, the J end lost 5 bases, and 12 bases lay between the germline ends. CDR3: CATSRVLPLDEQYF. The CDR3 nucleotides read TGTGCCACCAGCAGAGTACTACCTCTCGACGAGCAGTACTTC.

This chain links TRBV10-2 with TRBJ2-1; TRBD2 matches 10 bases. Germline V CDR1 and CDR2: WSHSY, SAAADI. The CDR3 contains 14 residues. Germline trimming cut 7 bases from V and 4 bases from J; bases unmatched to any gene: 4. CDR3 region: CASNQRGGYNEQFF. The CDR3 nucleotides read TGCGCCAGCAACCAGCGGGGGGGTTACAATGAGCAGTTCTTC.

There are a few counts of this clone. This chain connects TRBV6-5 to TRBJ2-3; the D is unclear. CDR3 length: 12 amino acids. V lost 6 bases, J lost 4 bases, and 8 bases lay in between. The germline V gene encodes CDR1 MNHEY and CDR2 SVGAGI. The CDR3 loop is CASSSFPDTQYF. CDR3 bases: TGTGCCAGCAGCTCCTTCCCAGATACGCAGTATTTT.